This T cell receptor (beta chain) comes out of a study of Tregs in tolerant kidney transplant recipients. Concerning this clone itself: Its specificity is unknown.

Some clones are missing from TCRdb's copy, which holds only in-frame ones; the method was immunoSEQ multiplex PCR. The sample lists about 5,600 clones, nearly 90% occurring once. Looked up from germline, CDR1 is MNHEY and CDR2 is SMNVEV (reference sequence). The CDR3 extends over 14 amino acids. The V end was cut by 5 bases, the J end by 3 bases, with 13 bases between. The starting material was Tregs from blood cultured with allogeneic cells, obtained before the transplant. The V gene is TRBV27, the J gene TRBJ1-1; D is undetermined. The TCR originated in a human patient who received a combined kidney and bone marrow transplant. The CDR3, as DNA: TGTGCCAGCAGTCTCTGGGGTGTGGACACTGAAGCTTTCTTT. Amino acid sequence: CASSLWGVDTEAFF.